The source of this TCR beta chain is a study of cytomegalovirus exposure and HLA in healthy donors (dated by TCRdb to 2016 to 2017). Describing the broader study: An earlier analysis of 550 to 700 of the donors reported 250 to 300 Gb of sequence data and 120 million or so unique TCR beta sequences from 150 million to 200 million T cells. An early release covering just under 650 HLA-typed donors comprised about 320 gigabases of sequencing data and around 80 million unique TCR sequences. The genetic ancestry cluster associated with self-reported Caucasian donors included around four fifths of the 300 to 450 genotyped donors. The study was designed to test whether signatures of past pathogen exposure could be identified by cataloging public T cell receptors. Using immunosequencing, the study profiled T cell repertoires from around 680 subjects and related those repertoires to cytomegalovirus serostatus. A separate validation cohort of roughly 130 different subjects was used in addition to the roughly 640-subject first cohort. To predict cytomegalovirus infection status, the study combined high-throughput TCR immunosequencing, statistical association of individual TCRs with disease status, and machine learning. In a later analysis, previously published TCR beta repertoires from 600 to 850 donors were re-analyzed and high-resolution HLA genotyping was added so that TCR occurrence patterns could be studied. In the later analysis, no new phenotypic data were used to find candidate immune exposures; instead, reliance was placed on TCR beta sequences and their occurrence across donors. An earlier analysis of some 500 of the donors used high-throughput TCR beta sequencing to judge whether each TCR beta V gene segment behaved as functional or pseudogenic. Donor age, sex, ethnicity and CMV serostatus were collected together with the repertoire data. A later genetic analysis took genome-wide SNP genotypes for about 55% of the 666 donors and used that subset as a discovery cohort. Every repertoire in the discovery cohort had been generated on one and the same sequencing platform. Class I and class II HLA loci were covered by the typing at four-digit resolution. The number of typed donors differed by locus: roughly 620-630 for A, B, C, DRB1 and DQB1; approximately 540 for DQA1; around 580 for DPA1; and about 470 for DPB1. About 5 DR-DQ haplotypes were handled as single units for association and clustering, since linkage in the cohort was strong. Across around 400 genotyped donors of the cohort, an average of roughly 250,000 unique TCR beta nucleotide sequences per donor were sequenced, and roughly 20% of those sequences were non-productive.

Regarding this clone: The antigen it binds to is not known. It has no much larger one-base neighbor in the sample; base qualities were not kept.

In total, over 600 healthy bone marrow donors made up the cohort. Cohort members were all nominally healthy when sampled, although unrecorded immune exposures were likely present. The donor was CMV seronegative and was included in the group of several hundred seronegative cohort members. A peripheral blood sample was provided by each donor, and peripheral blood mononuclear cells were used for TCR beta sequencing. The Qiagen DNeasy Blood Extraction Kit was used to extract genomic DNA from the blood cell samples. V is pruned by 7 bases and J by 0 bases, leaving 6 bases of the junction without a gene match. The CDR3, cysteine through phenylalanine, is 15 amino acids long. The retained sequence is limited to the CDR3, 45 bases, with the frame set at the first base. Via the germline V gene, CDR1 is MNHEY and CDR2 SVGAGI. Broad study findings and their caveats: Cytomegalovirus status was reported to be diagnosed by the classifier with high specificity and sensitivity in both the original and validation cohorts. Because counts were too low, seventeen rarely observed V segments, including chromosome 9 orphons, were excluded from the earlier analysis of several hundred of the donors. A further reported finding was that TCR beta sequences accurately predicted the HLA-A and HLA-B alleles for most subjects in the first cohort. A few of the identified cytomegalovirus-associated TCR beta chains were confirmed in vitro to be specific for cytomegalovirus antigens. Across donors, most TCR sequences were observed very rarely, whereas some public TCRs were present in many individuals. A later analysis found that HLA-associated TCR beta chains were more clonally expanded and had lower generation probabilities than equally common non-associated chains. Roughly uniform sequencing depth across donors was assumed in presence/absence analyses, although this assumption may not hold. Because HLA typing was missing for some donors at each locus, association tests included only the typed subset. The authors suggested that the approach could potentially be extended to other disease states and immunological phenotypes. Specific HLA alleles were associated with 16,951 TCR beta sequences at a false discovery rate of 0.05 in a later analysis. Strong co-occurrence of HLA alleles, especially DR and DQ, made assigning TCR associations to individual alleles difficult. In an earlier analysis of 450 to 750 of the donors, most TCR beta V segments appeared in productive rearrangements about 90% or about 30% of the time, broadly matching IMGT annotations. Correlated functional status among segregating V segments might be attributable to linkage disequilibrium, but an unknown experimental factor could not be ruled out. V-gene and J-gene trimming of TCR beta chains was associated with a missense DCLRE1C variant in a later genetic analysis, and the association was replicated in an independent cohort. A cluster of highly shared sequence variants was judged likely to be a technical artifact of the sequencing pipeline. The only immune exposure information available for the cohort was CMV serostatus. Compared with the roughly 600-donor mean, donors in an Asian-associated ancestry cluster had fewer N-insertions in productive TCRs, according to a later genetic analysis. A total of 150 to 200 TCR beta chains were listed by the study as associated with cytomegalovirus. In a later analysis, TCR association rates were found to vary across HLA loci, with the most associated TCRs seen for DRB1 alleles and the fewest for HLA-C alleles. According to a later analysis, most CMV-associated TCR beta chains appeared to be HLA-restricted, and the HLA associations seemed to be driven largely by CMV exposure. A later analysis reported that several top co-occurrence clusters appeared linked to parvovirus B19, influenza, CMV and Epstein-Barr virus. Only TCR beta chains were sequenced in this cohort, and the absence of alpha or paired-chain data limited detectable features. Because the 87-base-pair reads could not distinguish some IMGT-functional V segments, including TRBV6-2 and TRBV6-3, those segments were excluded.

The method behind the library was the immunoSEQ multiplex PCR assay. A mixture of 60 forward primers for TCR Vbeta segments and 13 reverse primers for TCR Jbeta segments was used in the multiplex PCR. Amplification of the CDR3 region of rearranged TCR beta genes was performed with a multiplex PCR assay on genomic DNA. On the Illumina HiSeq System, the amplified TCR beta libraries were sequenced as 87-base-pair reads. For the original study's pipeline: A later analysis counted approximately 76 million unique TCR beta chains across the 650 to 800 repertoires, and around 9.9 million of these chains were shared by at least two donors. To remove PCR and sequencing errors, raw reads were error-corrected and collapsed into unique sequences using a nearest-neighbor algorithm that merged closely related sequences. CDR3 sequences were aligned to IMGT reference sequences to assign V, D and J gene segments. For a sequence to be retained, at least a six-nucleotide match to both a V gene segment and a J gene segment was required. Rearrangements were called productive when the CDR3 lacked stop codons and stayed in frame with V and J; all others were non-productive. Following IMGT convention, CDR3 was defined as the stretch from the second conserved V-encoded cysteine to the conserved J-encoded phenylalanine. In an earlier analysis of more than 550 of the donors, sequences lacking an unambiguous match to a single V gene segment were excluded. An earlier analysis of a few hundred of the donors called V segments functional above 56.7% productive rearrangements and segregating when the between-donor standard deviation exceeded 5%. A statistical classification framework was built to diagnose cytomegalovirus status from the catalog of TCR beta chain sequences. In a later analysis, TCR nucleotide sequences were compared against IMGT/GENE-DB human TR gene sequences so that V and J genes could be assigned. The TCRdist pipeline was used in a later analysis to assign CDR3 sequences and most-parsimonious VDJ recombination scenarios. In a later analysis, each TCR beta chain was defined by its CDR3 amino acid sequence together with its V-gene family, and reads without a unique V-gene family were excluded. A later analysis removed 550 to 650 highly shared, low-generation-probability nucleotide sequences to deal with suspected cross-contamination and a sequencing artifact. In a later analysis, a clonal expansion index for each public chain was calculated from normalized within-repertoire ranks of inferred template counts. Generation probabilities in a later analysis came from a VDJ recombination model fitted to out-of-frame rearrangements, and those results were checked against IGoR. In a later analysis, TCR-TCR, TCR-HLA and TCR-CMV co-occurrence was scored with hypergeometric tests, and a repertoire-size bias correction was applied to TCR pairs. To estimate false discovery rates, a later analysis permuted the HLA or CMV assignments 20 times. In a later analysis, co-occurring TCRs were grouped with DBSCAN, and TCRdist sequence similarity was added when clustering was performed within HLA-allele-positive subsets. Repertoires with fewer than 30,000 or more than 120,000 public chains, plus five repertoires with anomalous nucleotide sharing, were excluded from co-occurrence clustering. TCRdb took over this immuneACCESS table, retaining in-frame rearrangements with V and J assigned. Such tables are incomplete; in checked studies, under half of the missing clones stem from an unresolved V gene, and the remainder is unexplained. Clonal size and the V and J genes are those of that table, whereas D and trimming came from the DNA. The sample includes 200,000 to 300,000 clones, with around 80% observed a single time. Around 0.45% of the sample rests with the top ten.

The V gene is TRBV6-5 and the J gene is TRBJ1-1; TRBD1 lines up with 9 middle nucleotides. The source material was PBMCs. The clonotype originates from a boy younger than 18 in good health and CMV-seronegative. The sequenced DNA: TGTGCCAGCACCAGAGACAGGGGGATGAACACTGAAGCTTTCTTT. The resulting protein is CASTRDRGMNTEAFF.